This T cell receptor beta chain was sequenced during a study of cytomegalovirus exposure and HLA in healthy donors. This CDR3 has 14 residues. V dropped 7 bases and J dropped 2; count of bases not matched to a gene: 4. The germline gives CDR1 MNHNS, CDR2 SASEGT. 13 Jbeta primers and 60 Vbeta primers were used for the PCR. The protocol was immunoSEQ multiplex PCR, while the TCRdb copy is restricted to in-frame clones and leaves out a portion. In the table there are approximately 140,000 clones, 79% of which are singletons. Sequencing was performed on PBMCs. The chain links TRBV6-1 to TRBJ2-2, with TRBD2 matching 7 bases. This TCR came from a man aged 45-65 years in good health and CMV-seropositive. The CDR3 bases are TGTGCCAGCATCCCTAGCGGTAACACCGGGGAGCTGTTTTTT. This sequence encodes CASIPSGNTGELFF.